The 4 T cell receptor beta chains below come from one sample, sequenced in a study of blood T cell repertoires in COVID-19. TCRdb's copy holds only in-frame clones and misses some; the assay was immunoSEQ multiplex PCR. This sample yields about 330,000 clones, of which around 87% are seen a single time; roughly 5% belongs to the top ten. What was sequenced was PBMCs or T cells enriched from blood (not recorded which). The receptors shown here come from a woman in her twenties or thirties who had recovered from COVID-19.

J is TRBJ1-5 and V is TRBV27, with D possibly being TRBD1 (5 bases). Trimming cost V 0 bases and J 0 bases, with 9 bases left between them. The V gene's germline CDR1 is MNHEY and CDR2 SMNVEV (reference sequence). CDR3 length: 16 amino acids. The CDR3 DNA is TGTGCCAGCAGTTTATCGGGGGGTCTTAGCAATCAGCCCCAGCATTTT. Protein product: CASSLSGGLSNQPQHF.

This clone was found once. The CDR3 region is CASSLGGYGTDTQYF. As DNA, the CDR3 is TGCGCCAGCAGCTTGGGCGGGTACGGCACAGATACGCAGTATTTT. This chain uses TRBV5-1 with TRBJ2-3; the D gene is possibly TRBD2 (5 bases). Trimming removed 0 bases from V and 1 base from J, with 9 bases in between. Germline V CDR1 and CDR2: SGHRS, YFSETQ. The CDR3 contains 15 residues. Filled out from reference TRBV5-1 and TRBJ2-3, the complete variable domain reads KAGVTQTPRYLIKTRGQQVTLSCSPISGHRSVSWYQQTPGQGLQFLFEYFSETQRNKGNFPGRFSGRQFSNSRSEMNVSTLELGDSALYLCASSLGGYGTDTQYFGPGTRLTVL.

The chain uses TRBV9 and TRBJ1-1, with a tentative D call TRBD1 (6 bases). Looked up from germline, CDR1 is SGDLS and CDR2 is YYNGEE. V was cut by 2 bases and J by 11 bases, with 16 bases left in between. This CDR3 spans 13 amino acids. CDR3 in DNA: TGTGCCAGCAGCGTTTCGGGACAAAGCTACGCTTTCTTT. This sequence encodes CASSVSGQSYAFF.

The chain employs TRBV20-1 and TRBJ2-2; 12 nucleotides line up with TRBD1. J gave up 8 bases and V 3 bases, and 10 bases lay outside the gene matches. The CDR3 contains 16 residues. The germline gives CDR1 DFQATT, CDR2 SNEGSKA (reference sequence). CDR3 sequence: CSASTPGQGAMGELFF. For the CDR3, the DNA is TGCAGTGCTAGTACACCGGGACAGGGGGCCATGGGGGAGCTGTTTTTT.